The rows below give T cell receptor beta chains drawn from one sample of a study of cytomegalovirus exposure and HLA in healthy donors. The repertoire was sequenced with immunoSEQ multiplex PCR; TCRdb's copy has only in-frame clones and lacks some. The sample shows about 120,000 clones, 60% to 85% of them seen only once. The specimen was PBMCs. The receptors here all came from a man younger than 40 in good health and CMV-seronegative. Each CDR3 is given with its conserved first and last residue. The D gene is left open where the match is weak. Clone size is given for some rows only: seen once, a few or many times, or a class if the clone is expanded.

cdr3_nt cdr3_aa v_call clone_size j_call d_call
TGTGCCAGCAGCTTAGTGGTCGGTAGCACAGATACGCAGTATTTT CASSLVVGSTDTQYF TRBV7-9 . TRBJ2-3 .
TGTGCCAGCAGGGGGGGGCTGGGCAATCAGCCCCAGCATTTT CASRGGLGNQPQHF TRBV27 . TRBJ1-5 .
TGTGCCAGCAGTGAACAGGCAGGGGGCACTGAAGCTTTCTTT CASSEQAGGTEAFF TRBV6-1 . TRBJ1-1 TRBD1
TGTGCCAGTAGTATGGGACAGGCTAGGCAGCCCCAGCATTTT CASSMGQARQPQHF TRBV19 once TRBJ1-5 TRBD1
TGTGCCATCAGTCGGGATAGTGATAATTCACCCCTCCACTTT CAISRDSDNSPLHF TRBV10-3 . TRBJ1-6 .
TGTGCCAGCTCGGGAGGGAGGGTAAAAGAGGCCTACTACGAGCAGTACTTC CASSGGRVKEAYYEQYF TRBV2 . TRBJ2-7 TRBD2
TGTGCCAGTTCAGGGGTTGTGGGCTACACCTTC CASSGVVGYTF TRBV19 . TRBJ1-2 .
TGCGCCAGCAGCTCCTCCTTCGACAGCTACGAGCAGTACTTC CASSSSFDSYEQYF TRBV5-1 . TRBJ2-7 .
TGTGCCAGCAGCGTCGTCGACATGTCCACTGAAGCTTTCTTT CASSVVDMSTEAFF TRBV9 . TRBJ1-1 .
TGTGCCAGTAGTATCCGGGACAGGGGCGCGGGTCGCCAGCCCCAGCATTTT CASSIRDRGAGRQPQHF TRBV19 . TRBJ1-5 TRBD1
TGTGCCAGCAGCTTACTATTCTCACAAGAGACCCAGTACTTC CASSLLFSQETQYF TRBV7-9 . TRBJ2-5 .
TGCGCCAGCAGCTTGGGTGGACTAGTTCCCACAGATACGCAGTATTTT CASSLGGLVPTDTQYF TRBV5-1 once TRBJ2-3 TRBD2
TGTGCCAGCACCACGGGGGGCGGGAAAAACATTCAGTACTTC CASTTGGGKNIQYF TRBV7-9 . TRBJ2-4 .
TGTGCCAGCAGTGACCTAGCGGGACCCTTCTACGAGCAGTACTTC CASSDLAGPFYEQYF TRBV6-1 few TRBJ2-7 TRBD2
TGCGCCAGCAGCACCGGGGCGGGGTGGGGGTACAATGAGCAGTTCTTC CASSTGAGWGYNEQFF TRBV5-1 . TRBJ2-1 .
TGTGCCATCACCACGACTAATCTACGCGATGAGCAGTTCTTC CAITTTNLRDEQFF TRBV10-3 . TRBJ2-1 .
TGTGCCAGCAGCCCGAGGACAGGGGCGTACAATGAGCAGTTCTTC CASSPRTGAYNEQFF TRBV7-9 . TRBJ2-1 TRBD1
TGTGCCAGCAGACTCAAGTCGGGGACTGAAGCTTTCTTT CASRLKSGTEAFF TRBV21-1 . TRBJ1-1 .
TGCGCCAGCACGGAGAGCTCCTACAATGAGCAGTTCTTC CASTESSYNEQFF TRBV5-1 . TRBJ2-1 .
TGTGCCAGCAGGGACCGGACAGGTTCCTCACCCCTCCACTTT CASRDRTGSSPLHF TRBV28 . TRBJ1-6 TRBD1
TGTGCCAGCAGCTTGTCGGGGTCTTATGAAAAACTGTTTTTT CASSLSGSYEKLFF TRBV7-2 . TRBJ1-4 .
TGCGCCAGCAGCTTGGGACAGGACGGGGCCCAGTACTTC CASSLGQDGAQYF TRBV5-1 . TRBJ2-5 .